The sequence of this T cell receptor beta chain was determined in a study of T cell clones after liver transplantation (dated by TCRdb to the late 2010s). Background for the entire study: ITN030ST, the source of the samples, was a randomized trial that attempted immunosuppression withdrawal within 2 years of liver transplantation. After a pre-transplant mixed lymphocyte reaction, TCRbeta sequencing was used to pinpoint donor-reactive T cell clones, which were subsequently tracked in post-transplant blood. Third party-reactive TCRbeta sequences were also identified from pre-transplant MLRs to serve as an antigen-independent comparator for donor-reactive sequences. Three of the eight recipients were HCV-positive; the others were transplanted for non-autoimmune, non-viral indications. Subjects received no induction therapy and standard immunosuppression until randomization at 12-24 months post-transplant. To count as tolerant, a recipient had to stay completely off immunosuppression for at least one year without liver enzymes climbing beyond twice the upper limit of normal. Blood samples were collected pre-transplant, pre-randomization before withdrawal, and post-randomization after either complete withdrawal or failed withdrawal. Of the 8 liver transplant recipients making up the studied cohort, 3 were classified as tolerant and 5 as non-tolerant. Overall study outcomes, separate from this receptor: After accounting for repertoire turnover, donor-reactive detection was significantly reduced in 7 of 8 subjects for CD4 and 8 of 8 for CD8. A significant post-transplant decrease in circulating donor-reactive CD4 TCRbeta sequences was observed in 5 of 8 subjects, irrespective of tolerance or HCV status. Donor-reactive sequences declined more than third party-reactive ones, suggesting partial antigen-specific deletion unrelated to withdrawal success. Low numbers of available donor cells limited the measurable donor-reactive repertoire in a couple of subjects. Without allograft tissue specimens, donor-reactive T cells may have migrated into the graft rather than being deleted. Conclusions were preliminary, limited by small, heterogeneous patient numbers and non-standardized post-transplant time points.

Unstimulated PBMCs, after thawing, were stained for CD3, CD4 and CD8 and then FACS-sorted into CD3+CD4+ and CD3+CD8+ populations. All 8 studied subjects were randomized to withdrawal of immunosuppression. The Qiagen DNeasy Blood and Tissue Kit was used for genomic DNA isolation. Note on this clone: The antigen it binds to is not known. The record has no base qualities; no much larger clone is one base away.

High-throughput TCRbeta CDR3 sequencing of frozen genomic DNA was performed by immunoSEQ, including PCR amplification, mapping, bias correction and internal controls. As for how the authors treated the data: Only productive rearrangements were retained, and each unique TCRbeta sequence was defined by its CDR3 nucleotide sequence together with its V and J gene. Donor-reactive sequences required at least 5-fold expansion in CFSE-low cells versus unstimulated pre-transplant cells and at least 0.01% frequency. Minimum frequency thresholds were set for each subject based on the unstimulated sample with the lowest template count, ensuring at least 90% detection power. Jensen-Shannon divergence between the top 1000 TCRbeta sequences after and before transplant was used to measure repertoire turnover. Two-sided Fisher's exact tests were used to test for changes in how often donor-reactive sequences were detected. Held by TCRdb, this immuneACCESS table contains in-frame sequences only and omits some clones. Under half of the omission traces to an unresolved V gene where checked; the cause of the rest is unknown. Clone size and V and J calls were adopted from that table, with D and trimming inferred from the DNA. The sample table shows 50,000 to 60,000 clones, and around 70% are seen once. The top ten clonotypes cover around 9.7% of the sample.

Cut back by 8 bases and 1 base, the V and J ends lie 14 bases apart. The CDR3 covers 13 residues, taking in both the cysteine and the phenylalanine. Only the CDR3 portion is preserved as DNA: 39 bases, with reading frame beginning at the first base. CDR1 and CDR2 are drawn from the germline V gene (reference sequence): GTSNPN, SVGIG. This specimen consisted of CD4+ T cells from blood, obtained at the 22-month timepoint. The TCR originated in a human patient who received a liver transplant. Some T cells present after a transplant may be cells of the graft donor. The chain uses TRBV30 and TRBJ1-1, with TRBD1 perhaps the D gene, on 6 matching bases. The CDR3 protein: CAVTGAANTEAFF. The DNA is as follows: TGTGCCGTTACGGGGGCTGCGAACACTGAAGCTTTCTTT.